This is a list of T cell receptor beta chains from one sample in a study of blood T cell repertoires in COVID-19. Assay: immunoSEQ multiplex PCR; the TCRdb copy retains only in-frame clones and omits some. The sample shows roughly 350,000 clones, 85% of them seen only once. Sequenced input: peripheral blood. The origin of the receptors is a woman under 30 with acute or convalescent COVID-19. Each CDR3 is given with its conserved first and last residue. Each record gives: CDR3 length, clone size, V gene, J gene, CDR3 protein. For some rows the clone size is stated as once, few or many, or as a class when expanded; others skip it.

15	-	TRBV7-3	TRBJ1-5	CASSFRGVSGQPQHF
15	-	TRBV7-8	TRBJ2-3	CASSPGQGVADTQYF
15	-	TRBV30	TRBJ1-6	CAWSVEGRSNSPLHF
15	-	TRBV27	TRBJ1-2	CASSPASGVNYGYTF
14	-	TRBV6-5	TRBJ1-4	CASSWQGGGEKLFF
16	-	TRBV7-8	TRBJ1-5	CASSAQPNRKNQPQHF
13	-	TRBV27	TRBJ1-2	CASSSGQNYGYTF
13	-	TRBV12-3/TRBV12-4	TRBJ1-1	CASNEQSNTEAFF
14	-	TRBV2	TRBJ2-7	CASIDRTGTYEQYF
12	-	TRBV5-6	TRBJ2-5	CASSAEQETQYF
14	many	TRBV6-6	TRBJ2-5	CASSLGLAEETQYF
19	-	TRBV24-1	TRBJ2-1	CATSDGLAGGPSSYNEQFF
14	-	TRBV28	TRBJ1-5	CASRGQVSNQPQHF
17	-	TRBV4-1	TRBJ2-7	CASSQGGPGTGTYEQYF
12	-	TRBV30	TRBJ1-2	CAGTGQGYGYTF
16	-	TRBV4-1	TRBJ2-7	CASSQDPLAGGYEQYF
14	-	TRBV19	TRBJ1-1	CATSRTGQNTEAFF
12	-	TRBV2	TRBJ2-7	CASMREDYEQYF
14	-	TRBV19	TRBJ1-4	CASSTPAANEKLFF
15	few	TRBV2	TRBJ2-3	CASSDGRGGADTQYF
16	-	TRBV6-5	TRBJ1-1	CASSLWGRGGDTEAFF
12	-	TRBV2	TRBJ1-2	CASMGTGGGYTF
14	-	TRBV5-1	TRBJ2-7	CASRTFEGSYEQYF
17	-	TRBV10-2	TRBJ2-5	CASLKLAGGPPQETQYF
16	-	TRBV5-4	TRBJ2-3	CASSSFDRGGADTQYF
12	-	TRBV5-5	TRBJ1-2	CASSSLSDGYTF
18	-	TRBV7-9	TRBJ1-6	CASSLSMVLDRQNSPLHF
16	-	TRBV21-1	TRBJ1-4	CASSKAPWGGNEKLFF
12	once	TRBV19	TRBJ2-1	CALAGDHNEQFF
16	-	TRBV5-4	TRBJ2-2	CASNIDPLRGPGELFF
16	-	TRBV11-2	TRBJ2-2	CASSLGTKLETGELFF
15	-	TRBV28	TRBJ1-4	CASSLRGRVNEKLFF
14	-	TRBV5-1	TRBJ2-5	CASSLVVREETQYF
14	-	TRBV7-2	TRBJ2-1	CASSPAGFYNEQFF
14	-	TRBV5-6	TRBJ1-1	CASSLVNRDTEAFF
13	-	TRBV2	TRBJ2-7	CASREVPLYEQYF
15	-	TRBV2	TRBJ1-2	CASSETGSGSYGYTF
12	-	TRBV27	TRBJ2-2	CASSRTSGELFF
16	-	TRBV5-1	TRBJ1-1	CASSLVFGGENTEAFF
13	-	TRBV7-9	TRBJ2-7	CASSYSTGYEQYF
12	-	TRBV21-1	TRBJ2-7	CASSKERGEQYF
14	-	TRBV30	TRBJ1-1	CAWAPDWGRTEAFF
14	-	TRBV24-1	TRBJ1-5	CATSSGESNQPQHF
13	many	TRBV7-9	TRBJ2-7	CASSFTSLGEQYF
17	-	TRBV30	TRBJ1-5	CAWSDLDRVGSNQPQHF
16	-	TRBV5-6	TRBJ2-7	CASSPPGDWGIGEQYF
12	-	TRBV29-1	TRBJ1-2	CSADRGNYGYTF
13	once	TRBV10-1	TRBJ2-3	CASSLDSTDTQYF